Presented here are 29 T cell receptor beta chains from one specimen sequenced in a study of blood T cells in healthy people across ages. A second PCR, run for about 6 to 11 cycles, used a sample-barcoded 5' primer plus a J-beta primer mix. TCRdb re-derived calls from the 5' RACE reads in MiXCR, one entry per CDR3 protein. The top ten clones hold roughly 34% of a sample with roughly 680,000 distinct CDR3 sequences, 49% of them seen once. The sequenced material came from blood. The receptor source for this set is a woman aged 55-69 years in good health.

This clonotype has more than one count but fewer than ten. This chain links TRBV7-2 with TRBJ2-7; 7 bases fit TRBD1. Germline assignment: CDR1 SGHTA and CDR2 FQGNSA. Trimming took 5 bases from V and 3 from J; bases not matched to a gene: 10. CDR3 length: 15 amino acids. CDR3 in DNA: TGTGCCAGCAGCGGACCAAACAGGGGTCGCTACGAGCAGTACTTC. This encodes CASSGPNRGRYEQYF.

This clonotype has just one count. The chain couples TRBV15 to TRBJ1-6, with a tentative D call TRBD1 (5 bases). Germline CDR1 reads LNHNV; CDR2 reads YYDKDF (reference sequence). The CDR3 length is 13 residues. Trimming cost V 4 bases and J 8 bases, with 9 bases left between them. The CDR3 sequence: CATSTGHDSPLHF. For the CDR3, the DNA is TGTGCCACCAGCACCGGACACGATTCACCCCTCCACTTT.

The V call is TRBV7-2, the J call TRBJ2-1; D ambiguous. Germline V CDR1 and CDR2: SGHTA, FQGNSA. The CDR3 runs 12 residues. V was shortened by 5 bases and J by 6 bases, with 8 bases between the two germline ends. This chain's CDR3 is CASSPPSNEQFF. In nucleotides, the CDR3 is TGTGCCAGCAGCCCCCCATCCAATGAGCAGTTCTTC.

A remark on this clonotype: At one of its ends the junction is not consistent with the germline gene, which may arise from a read error. The gene calls are TRBV11-2 and TRBJ1-6; 8 positions agree with TRBD1. Germline assignment: CDR1 SGHAT and CDR2 FQNNGV. The CDR3 totals 14 residues. CDR3 DNA: TGTGCCAGCAGCGTAGACAGGGGAGGATCACCCCCCCACTTT. Its translation is CASSVDRGGSPPHF.

This chain uses TRBV9 with TRBJ1-6; possible D gene TRBD1, 5 bases. Trimming pared 4 bases from V and 2 bases from J, leaving 13 bases between. CDR3 length: 16 amino acids. Germline CDR1 is SGDLS and CDR2 is YYNGEE. The DNA for the CDR3 is TGTGCCAGCAGCACACCACCGGACACCTATAATTCACCCCTCCACTTT. Translating gives CASSTPPDTYNSPLHF.

The V call is TRBV28, the J call TRBJ1-4; 8 bases map to TRBD1. Germline trimming cut 1 base from V and 8 bases from J; bases unmatched to any gene: 6. The length of the CDR3 is 15 residues. Looked up from germline, CDR1 is MDHEN and CDR2 is SYDVKM. The CDR3 DNA sequence: TGTGCCAGCAGTTTATCAGGGGGCGGTTTGGAAAAACTGTTTTTT. Translating gives CASSLSGGGLEKLFF.

The chain couples TRBV20-1 to TRBJ2-5; 9 positions match TRBD2. TRBJ2-7 matches the DNA end more closely, so the J call is doubtful. The CDR3 is 14 amino acids. CDR1 is DFQATT, CDR2 SNEGSKA, per germline (reference sequence). CDR3 DNA: TGCAGTGCCACGGACGAGACTAGCGGATACGAGCAGTACTTC. Its protein product is CSATDETSGYEQYF.

The DNA for the CDR3 is TGCAGTGCTAGCAGGGGCCCGGAGACCCAGTACTTC. Amino acid sequence: CSASRGPETQYF. The rearrangement joins TRBV20-1 to TRBJ2-5; D is perhaps TRBD1 (6 bases). This CDR3 is 12 amino acids long. CDR1 DFQATT and CDR2 SNEGSKA come from the germline V gene (reference sequence). V lost 3 bases and J lost 5, with 10 bases in between.

Details on this clonotype: At one end, the junction sequence differs from germline, possibly due to a read error. The chain uses TRBV7-7 and TRBJ2-1; the D gene is possibly TRBD2 (7 bases). Germline-derived CDR1 and CDR2 are SSHAT and FNYEAQ (reference sequence). CDR3 size: 14 residues. The CDR3 reads CASSRGRESNEQFF. In nucleotides, the CDR3 is TGTGCTAGCAGCCGGGGGCGGGAGAGTAATGAGCAGTTCTTC.

This clonotype was detected only a few times. The chain links TRBV18 to TRBJ2-7; TRBD2 agrees at 11 bases. After removal of 3 bases from V and 7 bases from J, the junction contained 8 bases not matched to a gene. The CDR3 has 15 residues. The germline CDR1 and CDR2 sequences are KGHSH and LQKENI. This CDR3 is CASSPVAGGDNEQYF. The CDR3, as DNA: TGTGCCAGCTCACCCGTAGCGGGAGGGGACAATGAGCAGTACTTC. Combining the CDR3 with reference TRBV18 and TRBJ2-7 gives the whole variable domain NAGVMQNPRHLVRRRGQEARLRCSPMKGHSHVYWYRQLPEEGLKFMVYLQKENIIDESGMPKERFSAEFPKEGPSILRIQQVVRGDSAAYFCASSPVAGGDNEQYFGPGTRLTVT.

J is TRBJ2-5 and V is TRBV5-6; D may correspond to TRBD1 or TRBD2 (7 bases each). With 0 bases removed from V and 3 bases from J, the gap between germline ends came to 12 bases. Germline V lookup: CDR1 SGHDT, CDR2 YYEEEE. This CDR3 region has 15 residues. CDR3 sequence (DNA): TGTGCCAGCAGCTTGGCGGCAGGGGGGGAAGAGACCCAGTACTTC. Protein sequence: CASSLAAGGEETQYF.

There are a few counts of this clonotype. V usage is TRBV6-2 or TRBV6-3 and J usage is TRBJ1-2, with D uncertain. Trimming left V 2 bases short and J 3 bases short, with 7 bases between. The V gene's germline CDR1 is MNHEY and CDR2 SVGEGT. The CDR3 spans 13 residues. The CDR3 DNA reads as TGTGCCAGCAGTTACCAGGTTGACTATGGCTACACCTTC. Amino acid sequence: CASSYQVDYGYTF.

The V gene is TRBV7-2, the J gene TRBJ1-1; D gene ambiguous. CDR1 and CDR2 from the germline V gene are SGHTA and FQGNSA. With 5 bases removed from V and 6 bases from J, the gap between germline ends came to 13 bases. This CDR3 has 13 amino acids. This CDR3 reads CASSPRGLSEAFF. In DNA form, the CDR3 reads TGTGCCAGCAGCCCACGAGGGTTGTCTGAAGCTTTCTTT.

This clonotype came up a few times. The chain combines TRBV20-1 with TRBJ1-2; possible D gene TRBD1, 5 bases. The germline V gene has CDR1 DFQATT and CDR2 SNEGSKA (reference sequence). V was shortened by 4 bases and J by 4 bases, with 16 bases between the two germline ends. The CDR3 is 14 residues long. The CDR3 loop reads CSATPRQNSYGYTF. In DNA form, the CDR3 reads TGCAGTGCTACTCCCCGACAGAACTCCTATGGCTACACCTTC.

This clonotype has only a few counts. The J gene is TRBJ2-7, the V gene TRBV18; D possibly corresponds to TRBD2 (6 bases). The CDR3 length is 15 residues. Looked up from germline, CDR1 is KGHSH and CDR2 is LQKENI. The V end lost 6 bases, the J end lost 4 bases, and 19 bases lay between the germline ends. The CDR3 here is CASSQTGVLIYEQYF. In DNA, the CDR3 is TGTGCCAGCTCCCAGACGGGGGTGTTGATATACGAGCAGTACTTC.

This CDR3 is CASNIRTLMNTEAFF. In DNA, the CDR3 is TGTGCCAGCAACATACGGACCCTGATGAACACTGAAGCTTTCTTT. The rearrangement uses TRBV6-2 or TRBV6-3 and TRBJ1-1; D is undetermined. CDR3 length equals 15 residues. CDR1 and CDR2 (germline): MNHEY, SVGEGT. The V end lost 7 bases, the J end lost 0 bases, and 15 bases lay between the germline ends.

In this sample, this clonotype turned up a few times. V is TRBV20-1 and J is TRBJ2-3, with 11 nucleotides matching TRBD2. This CDR3 is built from 16 residues. Germline V gene data show CDR1 as DFQATT and CDR2 as SNEGSKA (reference sequence). J was trimmed by 0 bases and V by 3 bases; bases with no gene match: 5. The DNA of the CDR3 is TGCAGTGCTAGGACTAGCGGGACACCTAGCACAGATACGCAGTATTTT. Amino acid sequence: CSARTSGTPSTDTQYF.

The genes are TRBV10-3 and TRBJ2-2; the D gene could be TRBD1 or TRBD2 (5 bases each). The CDR3 loop spans 14 amino acids. Germline CDR1 and CDR2: ENHRY and SYGVKD. Trimming removed 2 bases from V and 5 bases from J, with 9 bases in between. Here the CDR3 DNA reads TGTGCCATCAGTGAGAGAGGGGTAACCGGGGAGCTGTTTTTT. It translates to CAISERGVTGELFF.

This clonotype was recorded at least ten times. V is TRBV7-8 and J is TRBJ2-6, with D perhaps matching TRBD1 (5 bases). Germline CDR1 is SGHVS and CDR2 is FQNEAQ. V lost 2 bases and J lost 0, with 8 bases in between. The CDR3 has 16 amino acids. DNA of the CDR3: TGTGCCAGCAGCTTACGACAGAGCTCTGGGGCCAACGTCCTGACTTTC. This encodes CASSLRQSSGANVLTF.

The chain carries TRBV25-1 and TRBJ2-7; TRBD2 matches at 13 bases. Per germline, CDR1 MGHDK and CDR2 SYGVNS. With 4 bases clipped from V and 5 bases from J, the junction kept 5 bases outside the gene matches. The CDR3 contains 15 residues. The CDR3 sequence: CASSGRTSGSHEQYF. Written as DNA, the CDR3 is TGTGCCAGCAGTGGGCGGACTAGCGGGAGCCACGAGCAGTACTTC.

In DNA, the CDR3 is TGTGCCAGTGGACAGGGATGCGAGCAGTACTTC. It translates to CASGQGCEQYF. The chain uses TRBV21-1 and TRBJ2-7; TRBD1, the table's D call, lacks a check against the DNA. TRBV21-1 is flagged as a pseudogene. CDR3 size: 11 residues.

The chain employs TRBV20-1 and TRBJ2-5; 7 positions agree with TRBD1. There are 14 residues in the CDR3. CDR1 is DFQATT, CDR2 SNEGSKA, per germline (reference sequence). With 0 bases clipped from V and 4 bases from J, the junction kept 5 bases outside the gene matches. The CDR3 DNA follows: TGCAGTGCTAGAGATCAGAGGGGGCGAGAGACCCAGTACTTC. This translates into CSARDQRGRETQYF.

This clonotype was observed a handful of times. This chain joins TRBV9 and TRBJ2-7; D is ambiguous. The J call may be wrong; the DNA end is better matched by TRBJ2-5. The CDR3 covers 16 residues. Germline values: CDR1 SGDLS, CDR2 YYNGEE. CDR3: CASSVDGSPLPQTQYF. The CDR3 nucleotides are TGTGCCAGCAGCGTAGATGGGTCTCCCCTCCCTCAGACCCAGTACTTC.

The rearrangement links TRBV11-2 to TRBJ2-7; the D call may be TRBD1 or TRBD2 (5 bases each). This CDR3 contains 14 residues. V shed 2 bases and J shed 3 bases, with 11 bases lying between them. Germline V gene data show CDR1 as SGHAT and CDR2 as FQNNGV. CDR3: CASSLRDGVYEQYF. DNA of the CDR3: TGTGCCAGCAGCTTACGGGACGGAGTCTACGAGCAGTACTTC.

The CDR3 here is CASSWETSGEYSYEQYF. The CDR3 DNA is TGTGCCAGCAGCTGGGAGACTAGCGGGGAATACTCCTACGAGCAGTACTTC. The chain is built from TRBV7-2 and TRBJ2-4, with 11 bases fitting TRBD2. With the DNA end fitting TRBJ2-7 better, the J assignment may be wrong. Germline lookup yields CDR1 SGHTA and CDR2 FQGNSA. CDR3 length equals 17 residues.

V and J are TRBV4-2 and TRBJ2-1; 9 bases are shared with TRBD2. J gave up 7 bases and V 0 bases, and 4 bases lay outside the gene matches. The V gene's germline CDR1 is LGHNA and CDR2 YNFKEQ. There are 15 residues in the CDR3. CDR3 sequence (DNA): TGTGCCAGCAGCCAAGAAGGACTAGCGAGGAATGAGCAGTTCTTC. Translated: CASSQEGLARNEQFF.

This clonotype was seen only once. Here the CDR3 omits its conserved ending phenylalanine or tryptophan, so a read error is the likely source. This sequence joins TRBV5-1 and TRBJ2-4; TRBD2 agrees at 13 bases. The closer fit of TRBJ2-7 to the DNA end suggests the J call may be wrong. Germline V CDR1 and CDR2: SGHRS, YFSETQ. The CDR3 runs 15 residues. The CDR3 region has the DNA TGCGCCAGCAGCTTCGGGACTAGCGGGACTTACGAGCAGTACCTC. This gives the protein CASSFGTSGTYEQYL.

This clonotype was seen a few times. The chain couples TRBV9 to TRBJ2-1; 10 bases fit TRBD2. Looked up from germline, CDR1 is SGDLS and CDR2 is YYNGEE. The CDR3 runs 14 residues. V dropped 2 bases and J dropped 6; count of bases not matched to a gene: 2. CDR3 region: CASSVGLASNEQFF. As DNA, the CDR3 is TGTGCCAGCAGCGTGGGACTAGCGTCCAATGAGCAGTTCTTC. The whole variable domain, filled in from reference TRBV9 and TRBJ2-1, reads DSGVTQTPKHLITATGQRVTLRCSPRSGDLSVYWYQQSLDQGLQFLIQYYNGEERAKGNILERFSAQQFPDLHSELNLSSLELGDSALYFCASSVGLASNEQFFGPGTRLTVL.

This clonotype was seen many times. The chain joins TRBV7-2 to TRBJ2-7, with 7 bases lining up with TRBD2. J lost 3 bases, V lost 4 bases, and 9 bases had no gene match. CDR3 length: 15 amino acids. CDR1 and CDR2 from the germline V gene are SGHTA and FQGNSA. The CDR3 is CASSSLPGLIYEQYF. The CDR3 nucleotides are TGTGCCAGCAGCTCACTTCCGGGACTAATCTACGAGCAGTACTTC.